Listed below are T cell receptor beta chains from one sample, sequenced in a study of shared T cell receptors in the human thymus. Sequencing was performed with immunoSEQ multiplex PCR; in TCRdb, only in-frame clones are kept and a portion is missing. The sample lists approximately 760,000 clones, around 85% occurring once. These records were also assigned to another study, of human thymus T cells.

Sequencing was performed on thymocytes. Receptors were obtained from a girl under two years old with a congenital heart defect. Each CDR3 is given with its conserved first and last residue. A D gene is named only where the DNA matches it firmly. Only some rows state a clone size, as once, few, many or a class for expanded clones.

TRBV9	-	TRBJ1-1	-	TGTGCCAGCAGCGCTCCCCCGGGGAGCTCCACTGAAGCTTTCTTT	CASSAPPGSSTEAFF
TRBV4-3	-	TRBJ1-1	TRBD1	TGCGCCAGCACTCCCGCCCAGACGGGACAGGGTGTTCTCTTT	CASTPAQTGQGVLF
TRBV7-6	-	TRBJ1-2	-	TGTGCCAGCAGCTTATGGGGATGGGAGGGCTACACCTTC	CASSLWGWEGYTF
TRBV5-1	-	TRBJ1-1	-	TGCGCCAGCAGCTTGGAAGGGGTTGAAGCTTTCTTT	CASSLEGVEAFF
TRBV18	-	TRBJ2-2	TRBD2	TGTGCCAGCTCACTTCGTAGCGGGAAGGGGGACACCGGGGAGCTGTTTTTT	CASSLRSGKGDTGELFF
TRBV4-1	once	TRBJ1-2	TRBD1	TGCGCCAGCAGCCAAACGGACAGGGGGAGAGGCTACACCTTC	CASSQTDRGRGYTF
TRBV19	-	TRBJ1-4	-	TGTGCCAGTAGTATCCCCAGGGAAGGAAATGAAAAACTGTTTTTT	CASSIPREGNEKLFF
TRBV5-4	-	TRBJ2-7	TRBD1	TGTGCCAGCAGCCATCGACAGGGTAAAACCTACGAGCAGTACTTC	CASSHRQGKTYEQYF
TRBV10-3	-	TRBJ2-7	-	TGTGCCATCAGTGACACACAATTAATCTACGAGCAGTACTTC	CAISDTQLIYEQYF
TRBV6-5	few	TRBJ1-5	-	TGTGCCAGCAGACCCCGGGGAACCGTTCAGCCCCAGCATTTT	CASRPRGTVQPQHF
TRBV7-6	-	TRBJ1-2	TRBD1	TGTGCCAGCAGCTTAGCGGACAGGGCTTATGGCTACACCTTC	CASSLADRAYGYTF
TRBV9	-	TRBJ1-6	-	TGTGCCAGCAGCGTAGTCGGCTCCTATAATTCACCCCTCCACTTT	CASSVVGSYNSPLHF
TRBV5-1	-	TRBJ1-2	-	TGCGCCAGCAGCTTGTCTTCGGGAACAAACTATGGCTACACCTTC	CASSLSSGTNYGYTF
TRBV15	once	TRBJ1-1	TRBD1	TGTGCCACCAGCCGATCCCGGACAGGGAACACTGAAGCTTTCTTT	CATSRSRTGNTEAFF
TRBV6-5	-	TRBJ1-1	-	TGTGCCAGCAGTTATATCGGGGACACTGAAGCTTTCTTT	CASSYIGDTEAFF
TRBV28	once	TRBJ1-6	TRBD1	TGTGCCAGCAGTTTACTGGACAGGGTTGGTGTCACACCCCTCCACTTT	CASSLLDRVGVTPLHF
TRBV15	once	TRBJ1-5	-	TGTGCCACCAGCAGGGACAGCACCTTGGATAGCAATCAGCCCCAGCATTTT	CATSRDSTLDSNQPQHF
TRBV7-2	-	TRBJ2-7	-	TGTGCCAGCAGCACCAGGGCGATCCACTACGAGCAGTACTTC	CASSTRAIHYEQYF
TRBV7-6	-	TRBJ2-7	-	TGTGCCAGCACCATAAAACTCTCTCGCGGCTCCTACGAGCAGTACTTC	CASTIKLSRGSYEQYF
TRBV19	-	TRBJ1-5	-	TGTGCCAGTAGAGGTTTACAGAATCAGCCCCAGCATTTT	CASRGLQNQPQHF
TRBV6-4	-	TRBJ1-2	TRBD1	TGTGCCAGCAGTGACTGGGACAGGGTTTATGGCTACACCTTC	CASSDWDRVYGYTF
TRBV4-3	-	TRBJ2-5	TRBD2	TGCGCCAGCAGCCAAGTGGGGACTAGCGGGCGACAAGAGACCCAGTACTTC	CASSQVGTSGRQETQYF
TRBV28	-	TRBJ1-5	-	TGTGCCAGCAGTTCGGACCCGACAGGACCCTATCAGCCCCAGCATTTT	CASSSDPTGPYQPQHF
TRBV19	-	TRBJ2-7	-	TGTGCCAGTAGTATTCCCCAGGGAGGAGTCTACGAGCAGTACTTC	CASSIPQGGVYEQYF
TRBV18	-	TRBJ1-1	-	TGTGCCAGCTCACCATTCCGCCGGGGAGGTGAAGCTTTCTTT	CASSPFRRGGEAFF
TRBV11-2	few	TRBJ1-2	-	TGTGCCAGCAGCAAGACGGGAGGACGGAGCTACACCTTC	CASSKTGGRSYTF
TRBV5-6	-	TRBJ2-7	-	TGTGCCAGCAGCTTGGTTCGTCAGGGGGGCTACGAGCAGTACTTC	CASSLVRQGGYEQYF
TRBV29-1	-	TRBJ2-1	TRBD2	TGCAGCGTTGTGGGGAGGGTTGTACGCGAAGGGAGCTACAATGAGCAGTTCTTC	CSVVGRVVREGSYNEQFF
TRBV5-8	-	TRBJ1-1	-	TGTGCCAGCAGCTCAGACCTACAGATAAAGAACACTGAAGCTTTCTTT	CASSSDLQIKNTEAFF
TRBV19	-	TRBJ1-1	TRBD1	TGTGCCAGTAGTACAAATCCCGGGACAGGGGGCAGCCCTGAAGCTTTCTTT	CASSTNPGTGGSPEAFF
TRBV2	once	TRBJ1-1	TRBD1	TGTGCCAGCAGTGAAGGACCGAGACACAGGGGGCACGGGAGTGAAGCTTTCTTT	CASSEGPRHRGHGSEAFF
TRBV5-1	-	TRBJ1-6	-	TGCGCCAGCCGGAGAGGGAATAATTCACCCCTCCACTTT	CASRRGNNSPLHF
TRBV7-2	-	TRBJ1-4	TRBD1	TGTGCCAGCAGCCCTGGGACAGGGCAGCGTGAAAAACTGTTTTTT	CASSPGTGQREKLFF
TRBV6-1	-	TRBJ1-1	TRBD1	TGTGCCAGCAGGGAGGACAGGCTGAACACTGAAGCTTTCTTT	CASREDRLNTEAFF
TRBV7-9	-	TRBJ2-1	-	TGTGCCAGCAGCTTAGCGGTGGGTTCAGGTGAGCAGTTCTTC	CASSLAVGSGEQFF
TRBV19	few	TRBJ1-1	-	TGTGCCAGTAAGACAGGCGCCGACACTGAAGCTTTCTTT	CASKTGADTEAFF
TRBV6-5	-	TRBJ2-1	TRBD2	TGTGCCAGCAGGGGGGGGTGGGCGACGTGGTTCTTC	CASRGGWATWFF
TRBV4-3	-	TRBJ2-3	-	TGCGCCAGCAGCCACCGACTCTTAGCGGTACTTCAAGATACGCAGTATTTT	CASSHRLLAVLQDTQYF
TRBV4-1	few	TRBJ1-2	TRBD1	TGCGCCAGCAGCCACCTACTGCCGGGACAGGGCCCGTTTTGGTATGGCTACACCTTC	CASSHLLPGQGPFWYGYTF
TRBV14	-	TRBJ2-5	-	TGTGCCAGCAGCCAAGATCGGGTTGCTAAGAAAGAGACCCAGTACTTC	CASSQDRVAKKETQYF
TRBV28	-	TRBJ2-5	-	TGTGCCAGCAGTTGGGGGCCTAATCTAGCGGTTCAAGAGACCCAGTACTTC	CASSWGPNLAVQETQYF
TRBV5-1	-	TRBJ2-5	TRBD2	TGCGCCAGCAGCCTGGGGGGGGGTGAGACCCAGTACTTC	CASSLGGGETQYF
TRBV6-1	-	TRBJ1-5	-	TGTGCCAGCAGTGAATACGGGGAAATAGACCAGCCCCAGCATTTT	CASSEYGEIDQPQHF
TRBV20-1	-	TRBJ2-1	-	TGCAGTGCTACCGGGGGCAATGAGCAGTTCTTC	CSATGGNEQFF
TRBV4-1	-	TRBJ2-7	-	TGCGCCAGCAGCCAAGAATACTCGACAGACTACGAGCAGTACTTC	CASSQEYSTDYEQYF
TRBV19	-	TRBJ2-2	-	TGTGCCAGTATCTACCAGGCGAACCGGGACAAGGGGATTCCGATTTCCACCGGGGAGCTGTTTTTT	CASIYQANRDKGIPISTGELFF
TRBV5-1	-	TRBJ2-3	TRBD1	TGCGCCAGCAGCTTGAGGGACAGTCCTAAAAGGGATCCAGATACGCAGTATTTT	CASSLRDSPKRDPDTQYF
TRBV2	-	TRBJ2-1	-	TGTGCCAGCAGGGGCCGTTACAATGAGCAGTTCTTC	CASRGRYNEQFF